This is a list of T cell receptor beta chains from one sample in a study of regulatory T cells in long-lasting Graves disease. TCRdb used MiXCR to reprocess the multiplex PCR reads, holding one entry per CDR3 protein. The sample has a few hundred thousand distinct CDR3 sequences, about 12% seen once. The same specimen was also included in a second study, on T cells in Graves' hyperthyroidism and ophthalmopathy.

The source material was peripheral blood mononuclear cells (PBMCs), sampled at new diagnosis, from a patient treated with antithyroid drugs. The receptors here all came from a woman younger than 30 with Graves disease. Each CDR3 is given with its conserved first and last residue. D genes are given only for firm matches.

j_call: TRBJ1-3
v_call: TRBV5-4
d_call: .
cdr3_aa: CASTDRGRTNTIYF

j_call: TRBJ2-5
v_call: TRBV12-5
d_call: .
cdr3_aa: CASGLVGGIGETQYF

j_call: TRBJ2-1
v_call: TRBV29-1
d_call: .
cdr3_aa: CSVDPTGYNEQFF

j_call: TRBJ1-1
v_call: TRBV11-1
d_call: .
cdr3_aa: CASRGLTEAFF

j_call: TRBJ1-1
v_call: TRBV20-1
d_call: .
cdr3_aa: CSATPGDTEAFF

j_call: TRBJ2-7
v_call: TRBV6-5
d_call: TRBD1
cdr3_aa: CASSYSGTGLANYEQYF

j_call: TRBJ2-1
v_call: TRBV7-3
d_call: TRBD1
cdr3_aa: CASSPKGTGDAYNEQFF

j_call: TRBJ1-2
v_call: TRBV28
d_call: .
cdr3_aa: CASTKAPNYGYTF

j_call: TRBJ2-1
v_call: TRBV10-2
d_call: TRBD2
cdr3_aa: CASSSGTSGPESSYNEQFF

j_call: TRBJ2-2
v_call: TRBV5-1
d_call: TRBD1
cdr3_aa: CASRQRTGVLDGELFF

j_call: TRBJ2-7
v_call: TRBV18
d_call: .
cdr3_aa: CASSPPAAAVYEQYF

j_call: TRBJ2-3
v_call: TRBV6-1
d_call: TRBD1
cdr3_aa: CASRTGRTDTQYF

j_call: TRBJ2-7
v_call: TRBV19
d_call: TRBD1
cdr3_aa: CASSTTGQGVYEQYF

j_call: TRBJ2-7
v_call: TRBV10-3
d_call: TRBD2
cdr3_aa: CAISGPGTRTHEQYF

j_call: TRBJ2-5
v_call: TRBV4-3
d_call: .
cdr3_aa: CASSQDSGLQETQYF

j_call: TRBJ2-1
v_call: TRBV29-1
d_call: .
cdr3_aa: CSPRKGPNEQFF

j_call: TRBJ2-7
v_call: TRBV20-1
d_call: TRBD2
cdr3_aa: CSARLTLAGGREQYF

j_call: TRBJ1-4
v_call: TRBV4-2
d_call: .
cdr3_aa: CASSQDRRIYQNEKLFF

j_call: TRBJ2-7
v_call: TRBV29-1
d_call: .
cdr3_aa: CSAELGASPVDEQYF

j_call: TRBJ1-2
v_call: TRBV2
d_call: .
cdr3_aa: CASSALRENGYTF

j_call: TRBJ1-1
v_call: TRBV10-3
d_call: .
cdr3_aa: CAITGSRNTEAFF

j_call: TRBJ2-3
v_call: TRBV7-2
d_call: .
cdr3_aa: CASSPTLEVTQYF

j_call: TRBJ2-3
v_call: TRBV29-1
d_call: TRBD2
cdr3_aa: CSAAGTSGDTDTQYF

j_call: TRBJ1-4
v_call: TRBV7-9
d_call: TRBD1
cdr3_aa: CASSFRQGHEKLFF

j_call: TRBJ2-3
v_call: TRBV3-2
d_call: .
cdr3_aa: CASSPISPGRVTDTQYF

j_call: TRBJ1-1
v_call: TRBV7-6
d_call: .
cdr3_aa: CASSHGGNTEAFF

j_call: TRBJ2-1
v_call: TRBV20-1
d_call: .
cdr3_aa: CSAGIPRGTYNEQFF

j_call: TRBJ2-6
v_call: TRBV5-5
d_call: .
cdr3_aa: CASSLGGRSGANVLTF

j_call: TRBJ2-1
v_call: TRBV7-3
d_call: TRBD1
cdr3_aa: CASSFGDRGPNEQFF

j_call: TRBJ1-5
v_call: TRBV20-1
d_call: TRBD1
cdr3_aa: CSARAPGQPNQPQHF

j_call: TRBJ2-1
v_call: TRBV12-3/TRBV12-4
d_call: TRBD2
cdr3_aa: CASRFLAGGYEQFF

j_call: TRBJ2-1
v_call: TRBV11-2
d_call: .
cdr3_aa: CACRLGGSYNEQFF

j_call: TRBJ1-1
v_call: TRBV6-1
d_call: TRBD1
cdr3_aa: CASSNRGVNTEAFF

j_call: TRBJ2-3
v_call: TRBV20-1
d_call: .
cdr3_aa: CSAPPLRMSKADTQYF

j_call: TRBJ2-1
v_call: TRBV28
d_call: .
cdr3_aa: CASSPQKTVYNEQFF

j_call: TRBJ1-1
v_call: TRBV11-2
d_call: .
cdr3_aa: CASSLDRAGVWNAEAFF

j_call: TRBJ2-1
v_call: TRBV2
d_call: .
cdr3_aa: CASSDGREQFF

j_call: TRBJ2-1
v_call: TRBV7-3
d_call: TRBD2
cdr3_aa: CASSLRGTSGGLSSYNEQFF

j_call: TRBJ1-4
v_call: TRBV18
d_call: .
cdr3_aa: CASSPRRLNEKLFF

j_call: TRBJ2-3
v_call: TRBV20-1
d_call: .
cdr3_aa: CLAAVGADTQYF

j_call: TRBJ1-2
v_call: TRBV19
d_call: TRBD1
cdr3_aa: CASSKNRDSYGYTF

j_call: TRBJ2-1
v_call: TRBV9
d_call: TRBD2
cdr3_aa: CASSAAGGQNNEQFF

j_call: TRBJ2-1
v_call: TRBV11-2
d_call: .
cdr3_aa: CASSPLLAVEQFF

j_call: TRBJ2-1
v_call: TRBV24-1
d_call: .
cdr3_aa: CATSDSGRDNEQFF

j_call: TRBJ2-1
v_call: TRBV28
d_call: .
cdr3_aa: CASSLTADYSEQFF

j_call: TRBJ2-4
v_call: TRBV4-3
d_call: .
cdr3_aa: CASSQAIGGRGAKNIQYF

j_call: TRBJ2-1
v_call: TRBV12-3/TRBV12-4
d_call: .
cdr3_aa: CASSLVLAHNEQFF

j_call: TRBJ2-7
v_call: TRBV20-1
d_call: TRBD2
cdr3_aa: CSARDSSGSSYEQYF

j_call: TRBJ1-1
v_call: TRBV27
d_call: .
cdr3_aa: CASSLLGNTEAFF

j_call: TRBJ2-1
v_call: TRBV6-1
d_call: .
cdr3_aa: CASSKDKGRFNEQFF

j_call: TRBJ1-1
v_call: TRBV4-3
d_call: .
cdr3_aa: CASSQVGLGGAFF

j_call: TRBJ1-3
v_call: TRBV20-1
d_call: .
cdr3_aa: CSARIFGLSGNTIYF

j_call: TRBJ2-7
v_call: TRBV11-2
d_call: .
cdr3_aa: CASRQNDLTSRYEQYF